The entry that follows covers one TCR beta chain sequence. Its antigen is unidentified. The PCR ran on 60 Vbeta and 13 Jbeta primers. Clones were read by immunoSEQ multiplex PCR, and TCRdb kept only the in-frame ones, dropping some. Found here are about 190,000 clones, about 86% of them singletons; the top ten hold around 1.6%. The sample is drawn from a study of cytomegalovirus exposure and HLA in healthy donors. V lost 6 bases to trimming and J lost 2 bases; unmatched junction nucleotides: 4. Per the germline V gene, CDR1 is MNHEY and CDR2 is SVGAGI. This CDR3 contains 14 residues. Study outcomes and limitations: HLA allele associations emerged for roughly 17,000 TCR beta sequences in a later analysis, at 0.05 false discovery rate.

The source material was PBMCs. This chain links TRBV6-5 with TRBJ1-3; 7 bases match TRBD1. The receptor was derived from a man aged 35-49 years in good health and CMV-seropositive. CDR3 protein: CASRPDRAGNTIYF. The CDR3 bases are TGTGCCAGCAGACCTGACAGGGCTGGAAACACCATATATTTT.